This T cell receptor (beta chain) was recovered during a study of cytomegalovirus exposure and HLA in healthy donors. Trimming took 4 bases from V and 2 from J; bases not matched to a gene: 10. Looked up from germline, CDR1 is SGHDT and CDR2 is YYEEEE. The CDR3 has 16 amino acids. Study results and limitations: In a later analysis, several top co-occurrence clusters appeared linked to parvovirus B19, influenza, CMV and Epstein-Barr virus.

Regarding this clone: Its target is unknown.

Primers: 60 Vbeta forward and 13 Jbeta reverse. Profiling relied on immunoSEQ multiplex PCR, and the TCRdb table lists in-frame clones only, not all of them. The sample lists roughly 200,000 clones, around 85% seen once, with about 2.2% in the top ten. Sequenced: PBMCs. The chain carries TRBV5-6 and TRBJ2-7; 9 bases are shared with TRBD1. The source of this sequence is a woman between 50 and 59 years old in good health and CMV-seronegative. Here the CDR3 DNA reads TGTGCCAGCAGCCCGGGACAGGGAAAATGGGCCTACGAGCAGTACTTC. Encoded protein: CASSPGQGKWAYEQYF. Together with reference TRBV5-6 and TRBJ2-7, the CDR3 gives the full variable domain: DAGVTQSPTHLIKTRGQQVTLRCSPKSGHDTVSWYQQALGQGPQFIFQYYEEEERQRGNFPDRFSGHQFPNYSSELNVNALLLGDSALYLCASSPGQGKWAYEQYFGPGTRLTVT.